This T cell receptor (beta chain) was recorded in a study of regulatory T cells in long-lasting Graves disease (dated by TCRdb to about 2021). Study-level background: In the newly diagnosed Graves' disease group, patients had been taking antithyroid drugs for less than 3 months. This study used TCR sequencing and RNA sequencing of peripheral blood to compare persistent Graves' disease patients against newly diagnosed Graves' disease patients. The study took place in China and was registered as a clinical trial. A total of around 35 samples were covered by TCR sequencing, comprising roughly 13 persistent and 20 or so newly diagnosed Graves' disease patients. Points the paper makes about the study in general: Patients with persistent disease shared more public clonotypes (approximately 2,500) than newly diagnosed patients did (about 970). Only peripheral blood was studied, because thyroid tissue, the primary lesion, was inaccessible. TRBV28, TRBJ1-2 and TRBJ2-5 were preferentially used in persistent disease, while TRBV20-1 and TRBJ2-1 were favored in newly diagnosed disease. Sequencing and analysis were restricted to the TCR beta chain. The authors noted that the small sample size was a limitation that may lower accuracy. Compared with newly diagnosed patients, persistent Graves' disease patients had lower TCR Shannon entropy and fewer highly expanded clones, which suggests clonal expansion.

The time point label, as the study defines it: newly diagnosed GD, antithyroid drugs for less than 3 months. For both TCR sequencing and RNA sequencing, RNA was extracted from PBMCs in TRIzol. Graves' disease was diagnosed according to American Thyroid Association guidelines. The patients came from an endocrinology department in Xi'an, China. From each patient, about 9.7 milliliters of peripheral blood was collected into an EDTA anticoagulant tube. Ficoll Paque Plus density gradient separation was used to isolate PBMCs, and no additional T cell sorting was done. An Agilent 2100 Bioanalyzer and agarose gel were used to check RNA quality, and a NanoDrop 2000 was used to measure RNA concentration. V ends up 5 bases short and J 3 bases short, with an unmatched junction base count of 5. CDR1 and CDR2 (SGHAT, FQNNGV) derive from the germline V gene. Counted from cysteine to phenylalanine, this CDR3 has 14 amino acids. Only CDR3 DNA is held: 42 bases, read in frame from base 1.

In this sample, this clonotype turned up many times. Which antigen it targets is not known. No much larger clone exists at a distance of one base, and base qualities are not known. Libraries came from multiplex PCR. Sequencing relied on an Illumina HiSeq 4000. CDR3 regions were amplified by Arm-PCR with iRepertoire HTBI primers to construct TCR beta libraries. Before sequencing, the PCR products underwent gel purification. Regarding the original processing steps: Gene usage analysis of CDR3 amino acid clonotypes used the roughly 60 TRBV and about 15 TRBJ segments found across samples. COPE and FqMerger were used to merge the filtered high-quality paired reads into contigs. BLAST was used to align contigs to IMGT TRBV, TRBD and TRBJ reference genes, with CDR3 defined following IMGT. Any clonotype with a frequency above 0.1% was classified as a highly expanded clone. Shannon entropy served as the measure of repertoire diversity, while the Gini coefficient captured V-J evenness. A clonotype was considered public if more than one individual shared it. TCRdb ran its own pipeline on the public reads, namely fastp trimming at Q25 and MiXCR clone calling, and kept in-frame beta chains. Here each entry gathers all rows of one CDR3 protein and keeps the most common genes and DNA. The V and J calls come from TCRdb's annotation, not from the publication. The sample table shows some 560,000 distinct CDR3 sequences, and roughly a sixth are seen once. Jointly, the top ten make up about 25% of the sample.

These data also formed part of another study, on T cells in Graves' hyperthyroidism and ophthalmopathy. Drawing on the second study: Stable Graves' hyperthyroidism was defined as no progression to ophthalmopathy during 18 months of follow-up. Hyperthyroidism patients were newly diagnosed, with disease duration under 2 months, and aged 18 to 65 years. Any patient with an uncontrolled infection, another autoimmune disease, pregnancy or lactation was excluded. Diagnoses were established on the basis of clinical symptoms, serum thyroxine and TRAb, thyroid ultrasound, and orbital computed tomography. For the first round of RT-PCR on the TCR CDR3, the HTBI primer set was used together with the Qiagen OneStep RT-PCR kit. Most expanded thyroid clonotypes (frequency above 0.001) were also found in blood, which suggests that blood repertoires may mirror thyroid immune responses. Ophthalmopathy was separated from stable hyperthyroidism by a 13 V-J signature model, with approximately 90% sensitivity and just over 81% specificity obtained in cross-validation and 80%/75% obtained in testing. In validation, progression to ophthalmopathy was predicted by the model with nearly 71% sensitivity and about 72% specificity, a median of roughly 6.4 months before onset. A discovery cohort of approximately 100 patients, approximately 44 with Graves' ophthalmopathy and approximately 55 with stable Graves' hyperthyroidism, was used to find distinguishing TCR V-J signatures. Whether ophthalmopathy could be predicted prospectively was tested in an independent validation cohort made up of under 20 hyperthyroidism patients plus 17 patients who later progressed to ophthalmopathy. The 75 to 100 discovery patients were randomly divided into training and test sets at a 7:3 ratio. Thyroid tissue and blood T-cell repertoires from six Graves' hyperthyroidism patients were also compared in the study. Once sampling was done, hyperthyroidism patients were given methimazole at a starting dose of 30 mg daily, whereas ophthalmopathy patients were given high-dose intravenous methylprednisolone. Libraries were constructed in a second round of multiplex PCR, after which size selection and purification were performed. Sequencing of the libraries was done on an Illumina HiSeq2000 using paired-end 100 bp reads. SOAPnuke was used to process the raw data, removing reads that contained adapters or uncalled bases, had a mean Phred below 15, or lacked an exact match to the constant primer or identifier. High-quality paired reads were merged with COPE v1.2.5, and unique nucleotide sequences were defined as clonotypes. MiTCR v1.1 was used to align clonotypes to the IMGT TRBV, TRBD and TRBJ reference segments. Only V-J combinations with frequency above 0.0001, covering approximately 99% of repertoires, were analysed. A TCS score was defined as the ratio of F50 (clonal expansion) to E x V (chaos), with BLOSUM62-based TCRdist applied between CDR3 peptides within each V-J. Welch's t-statistics and random forest reduced 500 to 550 V-J features to roughly 13, which were used in a naive Bayes classifier (R e1071). No statistical method was used to set the sample size in advance, and investigators knew the group allocation. TCR Vbeta CDR3 sequencing of 130 to 150 peripheral blood samples (roughly 41 ophthalmopathy, under 80 hyperthyroidism and 17 progressor patients) is reported in the paper.

This clonotype was sampled from a woman aged 40 to 65 with Graves disease. Donor details come from another sample of the same person, matched by shared clones. Material: peripheral blood mononuclear cells (PBMCs), obtained at new diagnosis, from a patient treated with antithyroid drugs. The rearranged segments are TRBV11-2 and TRBJ2-3, with 7 junctional bases fitting TRBD1. The CDR3: CASSPGQLTDTQYF. The bases are TGTGCCAGCAGCCCGGGACAGCTTACAGATACGCAGTATTTT.